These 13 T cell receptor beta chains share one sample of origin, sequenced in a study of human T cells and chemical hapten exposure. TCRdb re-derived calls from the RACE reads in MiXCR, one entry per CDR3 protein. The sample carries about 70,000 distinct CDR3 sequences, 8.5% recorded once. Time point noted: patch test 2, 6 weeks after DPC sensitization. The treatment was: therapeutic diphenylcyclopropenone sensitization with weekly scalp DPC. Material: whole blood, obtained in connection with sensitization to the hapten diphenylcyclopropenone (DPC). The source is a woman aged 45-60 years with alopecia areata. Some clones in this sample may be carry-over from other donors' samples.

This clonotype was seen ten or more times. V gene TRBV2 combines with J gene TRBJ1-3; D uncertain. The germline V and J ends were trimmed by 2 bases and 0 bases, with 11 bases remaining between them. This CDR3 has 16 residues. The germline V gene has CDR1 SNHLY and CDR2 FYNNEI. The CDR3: CASSETKSGSGNTIYF. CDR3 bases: TGTGCCAGCAGTGAAACTAAGAGCGGCTCTGGAAACACCATATATTTT.

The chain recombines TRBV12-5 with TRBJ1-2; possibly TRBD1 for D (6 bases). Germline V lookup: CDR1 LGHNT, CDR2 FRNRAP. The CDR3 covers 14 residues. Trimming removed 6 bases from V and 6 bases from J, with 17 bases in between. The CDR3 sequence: CASGTRGGENGYTF. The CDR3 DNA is TGTGCTAGTGGAACCAGGGGAGGGGAAAATGGCTACACCTTC.

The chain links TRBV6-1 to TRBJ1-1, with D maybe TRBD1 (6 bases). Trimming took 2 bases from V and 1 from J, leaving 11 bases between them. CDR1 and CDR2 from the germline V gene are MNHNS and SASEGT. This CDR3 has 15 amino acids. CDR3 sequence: CASSENRARNTEAFF. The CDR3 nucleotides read TGTGCCAGCAGTGAAAACAGGGCCCGGAACACTGAAGCTTTCTTT.

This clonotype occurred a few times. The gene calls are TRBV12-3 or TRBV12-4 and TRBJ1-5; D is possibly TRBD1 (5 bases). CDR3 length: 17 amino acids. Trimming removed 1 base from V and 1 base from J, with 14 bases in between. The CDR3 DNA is TGTGCCAGCAGTTTAGGGGGCTGGAGCGGGAGCAATCAGCCCCAGCATTTT. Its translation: CASSLGGWSGSNQPQHF.

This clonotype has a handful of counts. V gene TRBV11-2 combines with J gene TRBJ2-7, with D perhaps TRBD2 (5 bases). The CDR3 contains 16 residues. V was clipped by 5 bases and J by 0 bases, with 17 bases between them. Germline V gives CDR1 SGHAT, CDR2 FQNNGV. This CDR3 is CASSPGRLASSYEQYF. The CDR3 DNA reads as TGTGCCAGCAGCCCCGGCCGTTTAGCGTCCTCCTACGAGCAGTACTTC.

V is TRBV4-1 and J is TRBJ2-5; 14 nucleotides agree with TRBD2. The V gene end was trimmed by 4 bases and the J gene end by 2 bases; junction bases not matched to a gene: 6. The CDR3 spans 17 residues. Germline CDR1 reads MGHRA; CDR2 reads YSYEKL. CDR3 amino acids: CASSLLGLAGGQETQYF. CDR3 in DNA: TGCGCCAGCAGCCTCTTAGGACTAGCGGGGGGACAAGAGACCCAGTACTTC.

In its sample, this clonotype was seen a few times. The CDR3 here is CASSRLSLGANVLTF. The DNA for the CDR3 is TGTGCCAGCAGCCGACTTAGCCTCGGGGCCAACGTCCTGACTTTC. This chain joins TRBV3-1 and TRBJ2-6; no firm D call. CDR1 is LGHDT and CDR2 is YNNKEL in the germline V gene (reference sequence). The V end lost 4 bases, the J end lost 4 bases, and 11 bases lay between the germline ends. CDR3 length: 15 amino acids.

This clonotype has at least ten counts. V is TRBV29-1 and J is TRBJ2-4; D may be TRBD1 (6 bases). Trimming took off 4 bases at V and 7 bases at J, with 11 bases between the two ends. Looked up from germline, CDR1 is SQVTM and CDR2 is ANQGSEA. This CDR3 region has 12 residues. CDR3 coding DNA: TGCAGCGTTGTTGGGGGCCCGAACATTCAGTACTTC. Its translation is CSVVGGPNIQYF.

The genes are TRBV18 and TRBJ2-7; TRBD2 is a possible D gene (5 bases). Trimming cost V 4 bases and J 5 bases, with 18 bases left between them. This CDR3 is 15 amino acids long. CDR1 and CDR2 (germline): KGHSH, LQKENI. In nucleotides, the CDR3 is TGTGCCAGCTCACATCAGCCCCGGGGAACCGACGAGCAGTACTTC. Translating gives CASSHQPRGTDEQYF.

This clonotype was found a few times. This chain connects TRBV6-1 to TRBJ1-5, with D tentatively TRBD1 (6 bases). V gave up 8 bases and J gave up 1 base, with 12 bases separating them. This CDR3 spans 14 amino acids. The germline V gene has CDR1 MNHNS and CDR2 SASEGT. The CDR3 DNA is TGTGCCAGCTGGGGGGGGCCGAGCAATCAGCCCCAGCATTTT. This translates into CASWGGPSNQPQHF.

The CDR3 reads CASSQDGLAGVGKNIQYF. CDR3 DNA sequence: TGTGCCAGCAGCCAAGATGGGCTAGCGGGGGTTGGCAAAAACATTCAGTACTTC. The chain couples TRBV3-1 to TRBJ2-4; 10 bases line up with TRBD2. J was trimmed by 3 bases and V by 0 bases; bases with no gene match: 8. The germline gives CDR1 LGHDT, CDR2 YNNKEL (reference sequence). The CDR3 length is 18 residues.

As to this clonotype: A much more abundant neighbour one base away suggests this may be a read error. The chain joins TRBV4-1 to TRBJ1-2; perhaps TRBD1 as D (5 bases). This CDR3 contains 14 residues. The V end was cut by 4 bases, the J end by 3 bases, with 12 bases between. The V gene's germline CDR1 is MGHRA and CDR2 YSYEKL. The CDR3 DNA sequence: TGCGCCAGCAGCCCACAGAAAGGGGACTATGGCTACACCTTC. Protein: CASSPQKGDYGYTF.

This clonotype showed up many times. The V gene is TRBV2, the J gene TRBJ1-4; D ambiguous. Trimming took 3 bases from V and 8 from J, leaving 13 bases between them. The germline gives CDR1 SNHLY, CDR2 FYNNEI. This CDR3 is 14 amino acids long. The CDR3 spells CASSETGISEKLFF. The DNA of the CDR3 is TGTGCCAGCAGTGAGACCGGGATTAGCGAAAAACTGTTTTTT.